Below are 7 T cell receptor beta chains sequenced from a single sample in a study of CXCR3-negative and CXCR3-positive naive CD8 T cells. These receptors lack a known antigen. The method, 5' RACE with UMI labels, was used to prepare the TRB cDNA libraries. TCRdb re-called the 5' RACE reads; every CDR3 protein appears as one record, without DNA. The sample spans about 85,000 distinct CDR3 sequences; the ten largest clones claim nearly 0.85%. Study-level points and caveats: The study found more hydrophobic TRB CDR3s in CXCR3-positive naive cells than in CXCR3-negative naive cells.

The sample taken for sequencing was naive CXCR3+ CD8+ T cells from blood. Subset defined: CD45RO-CCR7+CD27+CD95- naive CD8+ T cells expressing CXCR3 (TNR3+). Receptors originate from a human donor in good health. Some clones in this sample may be carry-over from other donors' samples.

CDR3 residues: CASSTTGRRDVAYNEQFF. The rearrangement uses TRBV7-9 and TRBJ2-1; the D call of TRBD1 rests on TCRdb alone, since no DNA is present to check it. This CDR3 contains 18 residues. Germline CDR1 SEHNR, CDR2 FQNEAQ (reference sequence).

The V and J genes are TRBV7-8 and TRBJ2-7; TCRdb proposes TRBD2, but this gene call is untestable without DNA. The CDR3 is 13 amino acids. The germline gives CDR1 SGHVS, CDR2 FQNEAQ. The CDR3 is CASSEGLEYEQYF.

The chain joins TRBV4-1 to TRBJ1-2; as DNA is missing, the TRBD1 call by TCRdb cannot be tested. The CDR3 runs 13 residues. The germline V gene has CDR1 MGHRA and CDR2 YSYEKL. Here the CDR3 reads CASSQQGAGGYTF.

The chain uses TRBV12-3 or TRBV12-4 and TRBJ2-2. This CDR3 is 13 amino acids long. CDR3 sequence: CASSLSSAGELFF.

The chain is built from TRBV3-1 and TRBJ2-2. In germline, CDR1 is LGHDT, CDR2 YNNKEL (reference sequence). There are 15 residues in the CDR3. CDR3 protein: CASSQEFGEPGELFF.

V gene TRBV7-8 combines with J gene TRBJ2-1; lacking DNA, the TRBD1 call made by TCRdb goes unchecked. The CDR3 has 16 amino acids. Germline V CDR1 and CDR2: SGHVS, FQNEAQ. Here the CDR3 reads CASSLGQGNNYNEQFF.

J is TRBJ2-2 and V is TRBV28; the D call from TCRdb, TRBD1, cannot be confirmed without DNA. Germline V gene lookup returns CDR1 MDHEN and CDR2 SYDVKM. The CDR3 length is 17 residues. CDR3 residues: CASSLERGAWNTGELFF.